This TCR beta chain derives from a study of blood T cell repertoires in COVID-19. Under the authors' procedure: Estimates of nucleated cell counts were drawn from the amplification of reference gene primers. Libraries were prepared by immunoSEQ multiplex PCR; TCRdb keeps only in-frame clonotypes and omits some of them. For V, J and clone size, that table is used; D and trimming come from the DNA. The sample carries 200,000 to 250,000 clones, 70% to 90% recorded once. The CDR3 length is 19 residues. Germline lookup yields CDR1 MDHEN and CDR2 SYDVKM. Unmatched junction bases numbered 12, after V lost 6 bases and J lost 0 bases. The study drew participants aged roughly 18 to 95 years from some 24 US areas.

The TCR sequence derives from a woman aged 40 to 50 with acute COVID-19. The sample consisted of PBMCs or T cells enriched from blood (not recorded which). The chain uses TRBV28 and TRBJ2-2, with 11 positions matching TRBD2. The CDR3 sequence is CASRNRPGLAVSNTGELFF. The CDR3 DNA follows: TGTGCCAGCAGAAACCGACCGGGACTAGCGGTTTCGAACACCGGGGAGCTGTTTTTT.